The clone carrying this T cell receptor (beta chain) has just one count. Its specificity is not known. Sequencing of DNA taken from cultured CD4+ T cells relied on the Oncomine TCR Beta short-read assay. Each CDR3 protein is one row after TCRdb ran MiXCR on the PCR reads. The profile shows about 14,000 distinct CDR3 sequences, roughly 51% of them singletons. Noted treatment: approximately nine-day PBMC culture with coronavirus spike peptide pools or control peptides (ViraFEST assay). This CDR3 is 11 amino acids long. Germline values: CDR1 GTSNPN, CDR2 SVGIG (reference sequence). V dropped 6 bases and J dropped 6 bases, with 12 bases sitting between them. The data belong to a study of vaccination and CD4 T cells after COVID-19.

The receptor comes from a human donor who had recovered from COVID-19. The genes are TRBV30 and TRBJ2-7; possible D gene TRBD2, 5 bases. The specimen comprised CD4+ T cells from blood, cultured in vitro, sampled before SARS-CoV-2 vaccination. CDR3 bases: TGTGCCTGTGAGGGTGGGAGCGAGCAGTACTTC. Protein: CACEGGSEQYF.